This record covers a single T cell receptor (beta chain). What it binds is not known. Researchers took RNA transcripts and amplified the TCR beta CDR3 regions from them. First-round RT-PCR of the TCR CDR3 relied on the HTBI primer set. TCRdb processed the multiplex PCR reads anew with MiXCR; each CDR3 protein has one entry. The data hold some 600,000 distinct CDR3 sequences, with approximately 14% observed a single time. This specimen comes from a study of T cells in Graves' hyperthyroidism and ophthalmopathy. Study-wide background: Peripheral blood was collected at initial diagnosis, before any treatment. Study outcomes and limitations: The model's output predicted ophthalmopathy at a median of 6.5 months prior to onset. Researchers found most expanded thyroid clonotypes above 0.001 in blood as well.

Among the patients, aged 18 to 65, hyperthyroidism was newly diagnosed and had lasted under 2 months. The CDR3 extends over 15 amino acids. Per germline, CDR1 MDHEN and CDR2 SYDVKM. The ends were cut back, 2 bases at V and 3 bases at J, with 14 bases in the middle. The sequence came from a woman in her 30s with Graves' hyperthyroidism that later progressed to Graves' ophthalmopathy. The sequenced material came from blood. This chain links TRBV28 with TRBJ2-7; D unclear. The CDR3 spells CASSLTTTLYYEQYF. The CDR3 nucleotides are TGTGCCAGCAGTTTAACAACCACCCTCTACTACGAGCAGTACTTC.